These T cell receptor beta chains were read from a single sample in a study of T cell responses to AZD1222 COVID-19 vaccine. Measured with immunoSEQ multiplex PCR; TCRdb has only the in-frame clones, and not every one. The data show 90,000 to 110,000 clones, approximately 90% seen once. Sequenced here: peripheral blood, sampled on day 0 of AZD1222 vaccination. The receptor set was obtained from an adult in good health. CDR3s include the opening cysteine and the closing phenylalanine or tryptophan. A D gene is named only where the DNA matches it firmly. Only part of the rows carry a size: once, few, many, or a class if the clone is expanded.

>NA|TRBV2|TRBJ2-7|TRBD1
CASRVGGAGSYEQYF
TGTGCCAGCAGGGTAGGGGGCGCCGGCTCCTACGAGCAGTACTTC
>NA|TRBV18|TRBJ1-2|NA
CASSPLERRGYTF
TGTGCCAGCTCACCCTTAGAGAGACGAGGCTACACCTTC
>NA|TRBV28|TRBJ1-3|NA
CASGVDTIYF
TGTGCCAGCGGCGTAGACACCATATATTTT
>NA|TRBV27|TRBJ2-7|NA
CASSPNFYEQYF
TGTGCCAGCAGTCCGAACTTCTACGAGCAGTACTTC
>NA|TRBV7-2|TRBJ1-6|NA
CASSLDGGAVGSPLHF
TGTGCCAGCAGCTTAGATGGAGGGGCAGTGGGTTCACCCCTCCACTTT
>NA|TRBV7-3|TRBJ1-1|NA
CASSLDGISGAFF
TGTGCCAGCAGCTTAGACGGGATCTCCGGAGCTTTCTTT
>NA|TRBV7-2|TRBJ2-7|NA
CASTARQGIYEQYF
TGTGCCAGCACAGCTAGGCAGGGGATCTACGAGCAGTACTTC
>NA|TRBV7-6|TRBJ2-7|TRBD2
CASSRNRDYPYEQYF
TGTGCCAGCAGCCGAAACCGGGACTACCCCTACGAGCAGTACTTC
>NA|TRBV21-1|TRBJ2-1|NA
CASSSPSSYNEQFF
TGTGCCAGCAGCTCCCCAAGCTCCTACAATGAGCAGTTCTTC
>NA|TRBV5-6|TRBJ2-7|TRBD2
CASSLAGEYEQYF
TGTGCCAGCAGCCTAGCGGGGGAATACGAGCAGTACTTC
>NA|TRBV10-3|TRBJ1-4|NA
CAISEGEKLFF
TGTGCCATCAGTGAGGGAGAAAAACTGTTTTTT
>NA|TRBV2|TRBJ2-3|TRBD2
CASSEGASGGRTDTQYF
TGTGCCAGCAGTGAAGGGGCTAGCGGGGGCCGCACAGATACGCAGTATTTT
>NA|TRBV7-2|TRBJ1-5|NA
CASSFWGGNNQPQHF
TGTGCCAGCAGCTTTTGGGGGGGGAACAATCAGCCCCAGCATTTT
>NA|TRBV3-1/TRBV3-2|TRBJ1-3|NA
CASSQDGDTIYF
TGTGCCAGCAGCCAAGATGGTGACACCATATATTTT
>once|TRBV3-1/TRBV3-2|TRBJ1-1|NA
CASSPRPQAEAFF
TGTGCCAGCAGCCCTAGACCCCAAGCTGAAGCTTTCTTT
>NA|TRBV19|TRBJ1-3|NA
CASSPLNSGNTIYF
TGTGCCAGTAGTCCACTTAACTCTGGAAACACCATATATTTT
>NA|TRBV10-3|TRBJ2-7|NA
CASQAPISYEQYF
TGTGCCTCACAAGCCCCCATATCCTACGAGCAGTACTTC
>NA|TRBV2|TRBJ2-3|TRBD2
CASSVASGVGTDTQYF
TGTGCCAGCAGTGTGGCTAGCGGCGTGGGCACAGATACGCAGTATTTT
>NA|TRBV5-1|TRBJ1-2|TRBD1
CASSLGFDRGGQGYTF
TGCGCCAGCAGCTTGGGGTTCGACAGGGGAGGGCAGGGCTACACCTTC
>NA|TRBV7-3|TRBJ2-2|NA
CASSPRGLRNTGELFF
TGTGCCAGCAGCCCCCGGGGGCTACGGAACACCGGGGAGCTGTTTTTT
>NA|TRBV20-1|TRBJ1-3|NA
CSASKRGSSGNTIYF
TGCAGTGCTAGTAAACGCGGAAGCTCTGGAAACACCATATATTTT
>NA|TRBV2|TRBJ1-6|NA
CASSLNSGYDGQGSPLHF
TGTGCCAGCAGTCTCAACAGCGGGTACGACGGTCAAGGGTCACCCCTCCACTTT
>NA|TRBV28|TRBJ1-5|NA
CASSFSSRQPQHF
TGTGCCAGCAGTTTCTCTAGTAGGCAGCCCCAGCATTTT
>NA|TRBV7-2|TRBJ2-7|NA
CASSLEFGMSYEQYF
TGTGCCAGCAGCTTAGAATTCGGGATGTCCTACGAGCAGTACTTC
>NA|TRBV27|TRBJ2-7|TRBD2
CASSLSASGAYEQYF
TGTGCCAGCAGTTTGTCGGCTAGCGGGGCCTACGAGCAGTACTTC
>NA|TRBV2|TRBJ2-2|NA
CASRTDTGELFF
TGTGCCAGCAGAACAGACACCGGGGAGCTGTTTTTT
>NA|TRBV24-1|TRBJ2-3|NA
CATETGESTDTQYF
TGTGCCACCGAAACTGGGGAGAGCACAGATACGCAGTATTTT
>NA|TRBV7-2|TRBJ1-5|NA
CASSSSPGGNQPQHF
TGTGCCAGCAGCTCGAGCCCAGGTGGTAATCAGCCCCAGCATTTT
>once|TRBV7-8|TRBJ1-5|NA
CASSRGWGQPQHF
TGTGCCAGCAGTAGGGGGTGGGGTCAGCCCCAGCATTTT
>NA|TRBV19|TRBJ2-1|TRBD2
CASSMIGLAGGRPRDEQFF
TGTGCCAGTAGTATGATTGGACTAGCGGGAGGCCGCCCTAGGGATGAGCAGTTCTTC
>NA|TRBV9|TRBJ2-7|NA
CASSAAGSSYEQYF
TGTGCCAGCAGCGCAGCAGGGTCCTCCTACGAGCAGTACTTC
>NA|TRBV2|TRBJ1-1|NA
CASSLTSNREAFF
TGTGCCAGCAGCCTAACCTCCAACAGGGAAGCTTTCTTT
>NA|TRBV11-2|TRBJ1-2|NA
CASTLGTAYGYTF
TGTGCCAGCACCCTCGGGACTGCGTATGGCTACACCTTC
>NA|TRBV7-2|TRBJ2-7|NA
CASSLALESYEQYF
TGTGCCAGCAGCTTAGCGTTAGAAAGTTACGAGCAGTACTTC
>NA|TRBV7-9|TRBJ1-1|NA
CASSFGGGTEAFF
TGTGCCAGCAGCTTTGGCGGAGGGACTGAAGCTTTCTTT
>NA|TRBV11-2|TRBJ2-1|NA
CASSLTLSSYNEQFF
TGTGCCAGCAGCTTAACCTTGAGCTCCTACAATGAGCAGTTCTTC
>NA|TRBV11-3|TRBJ2-5|TRBD2
CASRQPGLGQETQYF
TGTGCCAGCAGGCAACCGGGACTAGGGCAAGAGACCCAGTACTTC
>NA|TRBV28|TRBJ2-1|TRBD2
CASSPRLAGLYNEQFF
TGTGCCAGCAGTCCCCGACTAGCGGGGCTGTACAATGAGCAGTTCTTC
>NA|TRBV28|TRBJ2-1|NA
CASSLPPSVNEQFF
TGTGCCAGCAGTTTACCCCCATCGGTGAATGAGCAGTTCTTC
>NA|TRBV5-1|TRBJ2-2|NA
CASSLELSGYPGELFF
TGCGCCAGCAGCCTGGAGCTGAGTGGATATCCCGGGGAGCTGTTTTTT
>NA|TRBV18|TRBJ1-1|NA
CASSLGQNTEAFF
TGTGCCAGCTCACTCGGACAGAACACTGAAGCTTTCTTT
>NA|TRBV13|TRBJ2-3|NA
CASSRPSGGGADTQYF
TGTGCCAGCAGCCGTCCTAGCGGAGGGGGCGCAGATACGCAGTATTTT
>NA|TRBV29-1|TRBJ2-3|TRBD2
CSVGLVFSKGTDTQYF
TGCAGCGTAGGACTAGTTTTCTCGAAGGGCACAGATACGCAGTATTTT
>NA|TRBV10-3|TRBJ1-2|TRBD1
CAISEGTVYGYTF
TGTGCCATCAGTGAGGGGACAGTCTATGGCTACACCTTC
>NA|TRBV5-1|TRBJ1-2|NA
CASSFATGDYGYTF
TGCGCCAGCAGCTTCGCCACTGGGGACTATGGCTACACCTTC
>NA|TRBV15|TRBJ1-6|NA
CATSRDVAGDSPLHF
TGTGCCACCAGCAGAGATGTTGCAGGGGATTCACCCCTCCACTTT
>NA|TRBV12-3/TRBV12-4|TRBJ1-1|NA
CASSGDIFPEAFF
TGTGCCAGCAGTGGCGACATTTTCCCTGAAGCTTTCTTT
>NA|TRBV19|TRBJ2-2|NA
CASSIKTTGELFF
TGTGCCAGTAGTATTAAGACTACCGGGGAGCTGTTTTTT
>NA|TRBV7-2|TRBJ2-3|NA
CASSVKSVVAGGTDTQYF
TGTGCCAGCAGCGTTAAGTCGGTGGTGGCAGGGGGCACAGATACGCAGTATTTT
>NA|TRBV2|TRBJ1-5|NA
CASTTLNSNQPQHF
TGTGCCAGCACTACCCTTAATAGCAATCAGCCCCAGCATTTT
>once|TRBV11-2|TRBJ2-7|NA
CASSSVRASQRSPYEQYF
TGTGCCAGCAGCTCCGTCCGGGCAAGTCAACGGTCCCCCTACGAGCAGTACTTC
>NA|TRBV6-1|TRBJ2-3|TRBD1
CASSEAPGTGGDTQYF
TGTGCCAGCAGTGAAGCACCAGGGACAGGTGGGGATACGCAGTATTTT
>NA|TRBV12-3/TRBV12-4|TRBJ1-1|NA
CASSSGSKEAFF
TGTGCCAGCAGTTCGGGCAGTAAAGAAGCTTTCTTT